This note documents a single TCR beta chain sequence. Its antigen is currently unknown. The PCR was carried out with 60 Vbeta primers and 13 Jbeta primers. Libraries were prepared by immunoSEQ multiplex PCR; TCRdb keeps only in-frame clonotypes and omits some of them. Of some 120,000 clones listed, approximately 75% were seen once; the top ten hold 3% to 4.5%. The sample belongs to a study of cytomegalovirus exposure and HLA in healthy donors. On the study more broadly: The early release's HLA-typed donors yielded approximately 82 million unique TCRs. Whole-study findings and limits: Associated with cytomegalovirus, according to the listing, were about 160 TCR beta chains. In a later analysis, an Asian-associated ancestry cluster reportedly showed fewer N-insertions than the roughly 650-donor mean.

Nominal health characterized the donors when sampled, though unrecorded immune exposures were likely. Sequencing used PBMCs. The source of this sequence is a man younger than 45 in good health and CMV-seronegative.

The CDR3 reads CASSYSGHFKGGELFF. DNA of the CDR3: TGTGCCAGCAGTTACTCCGGACACTTCAAGGGGGGGGAGCTGTTTTTT. The V gene is TRBV6-5, the J gene TRBJ2-2; D possibly corresponds to TRBD1 (5 bases). The CDR3 consists of 16 residues. The V gene's germline CDR1 is MNHEY and CDR2 SVGAGI. V lost 0 bases and J 8 bases, leaving 16 bases between the germline ends.